This TCR beta chain was profiled in a study of neurological immune-mediated disorders. Points from the study as a whole: The greatest degree of TCR clonal expansion was observed in HTLV-1-associated myelopathy, with the lowest in multiple sclerosis, below that of healthy controls.

As for the cDNA, it was generated by 5'RACE with 10-nucleotide random UMIs. TCRdb fed the 5' RACE reads into MiXCR, producing one record per CDR3 protein. The sample yields about 71,000 distinct CDR3 sequences, about 10% seen once. Sample time point: longitudinal time-point 1 (baseline). Blood bank volunteers in Maryland, USA, served as healthy controls. This clonotype was observed many times. Its target is not known. This receptor was obtained from a man in his thirties or forties in good health. Sequenced: PBMCs.

Written as DNA, the CDR3 is TGTGCCAGCAGCTTATCGGCATTGGCTAATCAGCCCCAGCATTTT. It codes for CASSLSALANQPQHF. V is TRBV7-8 and J is TRBJ1-5; no firm D call. Trimming left V 2 bases short and J 4 bases short, with 12 bases between. Per germline, CDR1 SGHVS and CDR2 FQNEAQ. This CDR3 spans 15 amino acids.